This T cell receptor beta chain was profiled in a study of glioma-infiltrating T cells. Broader study findings: Only very few CDR3 sequences appeared in both tissue and blood. Tissue-blood divergence was below expectation in non-neoplastic patients, above in gliomas.

The iRepertoire nested amplicon-rescue multiplex PCR amplified TCR alpha and beta CDR3s from RNA. One-step reverse transcription and amplification started from about 100-400 ng of tissue mRNA or PBMC total RNA. MiXCR was run by TCRdb on the multiplex PCR reads, yielding one entry per CDR3 protein. The sample has some 160,000 distinct CDR3 sequences, around 42% seen once; the top ten hold roughly 5.5%. The V end lost 8 bases, the J end lost 5 bases, and 17 bases lay between the germline ends. The CDR3 loop spans 13 amino acids. CDR1 is SQVTM and CDR2 is ANQGSEA in the germline V gene. About this clonotype itself: The antigen is undetermined.

The sequence was obtained from a human donor with low-grade glioma or glioblastoma, undergoing nonglioma brain surgery, or in good health (not recorded which). Sequenced material: glioma tissue, nonneoplastic brain tissue, or PBMCs (not recorded which). The J gene is TRBJ2-3, the V gene TRBV29-1; no clear D gene. CDR3 region: CSFSQVREDTQYF. In nucleotides, the CDR3 is TGCAGCTTTTCGCAAGTTAGAGAAGATACGCAGTATTTT.